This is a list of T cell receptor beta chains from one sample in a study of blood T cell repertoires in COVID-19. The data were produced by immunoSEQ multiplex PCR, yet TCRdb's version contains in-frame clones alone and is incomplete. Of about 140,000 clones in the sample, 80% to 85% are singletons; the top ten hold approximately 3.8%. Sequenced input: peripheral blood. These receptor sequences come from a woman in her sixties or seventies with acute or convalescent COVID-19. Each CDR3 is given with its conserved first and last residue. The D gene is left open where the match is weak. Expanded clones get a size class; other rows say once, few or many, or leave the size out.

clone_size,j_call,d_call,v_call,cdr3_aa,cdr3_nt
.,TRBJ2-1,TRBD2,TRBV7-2,CASSSGPTLAEPDNEQFF,TGTGCCAGCAGCTCAGGTCCCACACTAGCGGAGCCTGACAATGAGCAGTTCTTC
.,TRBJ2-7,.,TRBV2,CASSYREGIYEQYF,TGTGCCAGCAGCTACAGGGAAGGTATCTACGAGCAGTACTTC
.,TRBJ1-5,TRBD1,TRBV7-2,CASSWAGGQPQHF,TGTGCCAGCAGTTGGGCAGGGGGTCAGCCCCAGCATTTT
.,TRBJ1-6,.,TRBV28,CASRGVLGTPLHF,TGTGCCAGCCGGGGGGTCCTCGGCACACCCCTCCACTTT
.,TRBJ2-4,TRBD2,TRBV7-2,CASSSPTSGRWGNIQYF,TGTGCCAGCAGCTCCCCCACTAGCGGGAGGTGGGGAAACATTCAGTACTTC
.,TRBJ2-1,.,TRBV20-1,CSASSGGNEQFF,TGCAGTGCTAGTTCTGGCGGCAATGAGCAGTTCTTC
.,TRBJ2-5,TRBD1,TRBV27,CASSSGTGGLKTQYF,TGTGCCAGCAGTTCCGGGACAGGGGGTTTAAAGACCCAGTACTTC
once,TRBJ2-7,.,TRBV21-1,CASKLGDRGPYEQYF,TGTGCCAGCAAACTGGGGGACAGGGGGCCCTACGAGCAGTACTTC
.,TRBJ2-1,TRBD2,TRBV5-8,CASSLAGAVFYNEQFF,TGTGCCAGCAGTTTAGCGGGAGCAGTCTTCTACAATGAGCAGTTCTTC
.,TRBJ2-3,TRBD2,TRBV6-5,CASSSSGGGNTRQYF,TGTGCCAGCAGTTCTAGCGGGGGGGGAAATACGAGGCAGTATTTT
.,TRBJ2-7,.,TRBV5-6,CASSLSGTGDYEQYF,TGTGCCAGCAGCTTGTCAGGGACTGGTGACTACGAGCAGTACTTC
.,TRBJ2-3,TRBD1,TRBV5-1,CASSFSGGAYTQYF,TGCGCCAGCAGCTTTTCAGGGGGCGCGTATACGCAGTATTTT
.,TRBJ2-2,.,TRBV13,CASSLGRGPGELFF,TGTGCCAGCAGCTTAGGTCGAGGGCCCGGGGAGCTGTTTTTT
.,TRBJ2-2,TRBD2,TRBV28,CASMKGGQGTGELFF,TGTGCCAGCATGAAGGGAGGGCAGGGCACCGGGGAGCTGTTTTTT
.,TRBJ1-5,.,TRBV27,CASRAGGFQPQHF,TGTGCCAGCAGGGCTGGGGGCTTTCAGCCCCAGCATTTT
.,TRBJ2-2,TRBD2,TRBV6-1,CASSEGTSSVGELFF,TGTGCCAGCAGTGAAGGGACTAGCTCCGTCGGGGAGCTGTTTTTT
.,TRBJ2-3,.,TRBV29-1,CSPVKEGDTQYF,TGCAGCCCCGTGAAGGAGGGAGATACGCAGTATTTT
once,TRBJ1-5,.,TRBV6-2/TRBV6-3,CASSFNPQQGPRDQPQHF,TGTGCCAGCAGTTTCAATCCTCAACAGGGTCCCCGGGATCAGCCCCAGCATTTT
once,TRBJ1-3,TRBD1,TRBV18,CASSPGTGSGNTIYF,TGTGCCAGCTCACCCGGGACAGGTTCTGGAAACACCATATATTTT
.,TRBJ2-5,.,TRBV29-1,CSAAYRVGETQYF,TGCAGCGCCGCATACAGGGTGGGGGAGACCCAGTACTTC
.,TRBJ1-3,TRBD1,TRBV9,CASTGGHTSGNTIYF,TGTGCCAGTACAGGGGGCCACACCTCTGGAAACACCATATATTTT
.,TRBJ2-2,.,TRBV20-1,CSASPVTRNTGELFF,TGCAGTGCTAGTCCGGTCACGCGGAACACCGGGGAGCTGTTTTTT
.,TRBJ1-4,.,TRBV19,CASSRQLKDEKLFF,TGTGCCAGTAGTCGACAGTTAAAGGACGAAAAACTGTTTTTT
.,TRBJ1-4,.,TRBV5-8,CASSPGVATTNEKLFF,TGTGCCAGCAGCCCAGGGGTGGCCACAACTAATGAAAAACTGTTTTTT
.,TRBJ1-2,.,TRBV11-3,CASSAGRDYGYTF,TGTGCCAGCAGCGCCGGGAGGGACTATGGCTACACCTTC
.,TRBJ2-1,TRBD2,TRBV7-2,CASSLGSGGYNEQFF,TGTGCCAGCAGCTTAGGGAGCGGGGGGTACAATGAGCAGTTCTTC
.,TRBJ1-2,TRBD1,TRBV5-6,CASSLRQGSYGYTF,TGTGCCAGCAGCTTGCGACAGGGGTCTTATGGCTACACCTTC
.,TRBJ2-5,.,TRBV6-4,CASSTGPGETQYF,TGTGCCAGCAGCACAGGGCCCGGAGAGACCCAGTACTTC
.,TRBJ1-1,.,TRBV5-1,CASSLQGQNTEAFF,TGCGCCAGCAGCTTGCAGGGGCAGAACACTGAAGCTTTCTTT
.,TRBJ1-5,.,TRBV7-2,CASSLVGGRTNQPQHF,TGTGCCAGCAGCTTAGTGGGGGGGCGCACAAATCAGCCCCAGCATTTT
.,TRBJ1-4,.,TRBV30,CAWSLSMGGYEKLFF,TGTGCCTGGAGTCTCTCAATGGGGGGATATGAAAAACTGTTTTTT
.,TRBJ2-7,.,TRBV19,CASSIRVGGYPYEQYF,TGTGCCAGTAGCATACGGGTTGGGGGGTATCCCTACGAGCAGTACTTC
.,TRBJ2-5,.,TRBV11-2,CASSSPGNRETQYF,TGTGCCAGCAGCTCCCCGGGTAACCGTGAGACCCAGTACTTC
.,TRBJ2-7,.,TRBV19,CASSWALDYEQYF,TGTGCCAGTTCCTGGGCCCTCGACTACGAGCAGTACTTC
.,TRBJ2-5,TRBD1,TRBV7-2,CASSLEQGRETQYF,TGTGCCAGCAGCTTAGAACAGGGGCGAGAGACCCAGTACTTC
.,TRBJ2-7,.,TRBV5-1,CASSVAGTTYEQYF,TGCGCCAGCAGCGTGGCAGGGACAACCTACGAGCAGTACTTC
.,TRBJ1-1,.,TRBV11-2,CASSYVRFFRQMNTEAFF,TGTGCCAGCAGCTACGTCAGGTTTTTTCGCCAAATGAACACTGAAGCTTTCTTT
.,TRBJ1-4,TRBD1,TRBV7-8,CASSRDRGHEKLFF,TGTGCCAGCAGCAGGGACAGGGGGCACGAAAAACTGTTTTTT
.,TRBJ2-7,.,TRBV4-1,CASSQDGRRTYEQYF,TGCGCCAGCAGCCAAGATGGGAGACGGACCTACGAGCAGTACTTC
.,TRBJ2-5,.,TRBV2,CACSGIGTQYF,TGTGCCTGTTCCGGGATAGGGACCCAGTACTTC
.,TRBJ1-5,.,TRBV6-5,CASSYSGAGVGQPQHF,TGTGCCAGCAGTTACTCGGGGGCAGGGGTCGGTCAGCCCCAGCATTTT
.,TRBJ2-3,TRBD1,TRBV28,CASSQVGQGTDTQYF,TGTGCCAGCAGCCAGGTGGGACAGGGGACAGATACGCAGTATTTT
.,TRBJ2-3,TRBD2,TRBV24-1,CATSDLGLDSGSPDTQYF,TGTGCCACCAGTGATTTGGGTTTGGATAGCGGGAGTCCAGATACGCAGTATTTT
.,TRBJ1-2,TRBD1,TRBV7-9,CASSLKPQGGGYTF,TGTGCCAGCAGCTTAAAGCCGCAGGGGGGTGGCTACACCTTC
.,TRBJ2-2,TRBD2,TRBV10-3,CAISRTSGSKNTGELFF,TGTGCCATCAGTCGGACTAGCGGGAGCAAGAACACCGGGGAGCTGTTTTTT
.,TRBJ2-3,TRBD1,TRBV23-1,CASSPPGQGSPTDTQYF,TGCGCCAGCAGTCCCCCGGGACAGGGGTCTCCCACAGATACGCAGTATTTT
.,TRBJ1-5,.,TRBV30,CAWKVGGNQPQHF,TGTGCCTGGAAGGTAGGGGGCAATCAGCCCCAGCATTTT
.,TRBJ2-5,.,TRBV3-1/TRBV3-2,CASSQSPLANTFRETQYF,TGTGCCAGCAGCCAATCCCCCCTAGCGAACACCTTTCGGGAGACCCAGTACTTC
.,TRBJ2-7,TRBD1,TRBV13,CASSFEDRDEQYF,TGTGCCAGCAGCTTCGAAGACAGGGACGAGCAGTACTTC
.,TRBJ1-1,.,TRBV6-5,CASSTTQNTEAFF,TGTGCCAGCAGCACCACACAGAACACTGAAGCTTTCTTT
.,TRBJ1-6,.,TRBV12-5,CASGTSSSPLHF,TGTGCTAGTGGAACTAGTAGTTCACCCCTCCACTTT
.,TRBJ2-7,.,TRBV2,CASSEGALAHEQYF,TGTGCCAGCAGTGAAGGGGCCCTGGCCCACGAGCAGTACTTC
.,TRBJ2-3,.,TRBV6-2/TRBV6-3,CASSNRDSGTDTQYF,TGTGCCAGCAGTAACAGGGATTCAGGCACAGATACGCAGTATTTT